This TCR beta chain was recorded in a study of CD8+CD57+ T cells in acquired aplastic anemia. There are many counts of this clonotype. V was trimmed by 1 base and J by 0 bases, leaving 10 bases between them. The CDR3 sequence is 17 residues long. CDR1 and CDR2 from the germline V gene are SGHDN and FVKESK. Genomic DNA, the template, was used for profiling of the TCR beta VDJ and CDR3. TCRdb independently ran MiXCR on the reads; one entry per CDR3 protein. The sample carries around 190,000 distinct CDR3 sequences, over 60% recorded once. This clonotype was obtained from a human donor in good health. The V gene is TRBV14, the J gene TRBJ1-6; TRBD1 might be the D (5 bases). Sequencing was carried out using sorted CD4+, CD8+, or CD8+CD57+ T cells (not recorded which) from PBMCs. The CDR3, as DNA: TGTGCCAGCAGCCAAGGGTCAGGGATCTCCTATAATTCACCCCTCCACTTT. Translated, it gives CASSQGSGISYNSPLHF.